The source of this TCR beta chain is a study of T cell changes during pregnancy in multiple sclerosis. TCRdb keeps only in-frame clones here, not all; method: immunoSEQ multiplex PCR. The sample lists tens of thousands of clones; around 92% were seen once. The V gene's germline CDR1 is LGHNA and CDR2 YSLEER. CDR3 length: 15 amino acids. V shed 1 base and J shed 2 bases, with 11 bases lying between them. Sequenced material: peripheral blood, taken in the third trimester of pregnancy. The chain combines TRBV4-3 with TRBJ2-5; D gene ambiguous. The sequence was obtained from a female donor in good health, enrolled as a control in a pregnancy study. DNA of the CDR3: TGCGCCAGCAGCCAAGGGGCCCAGGCGCAAGAGACCCAGTACTTC. Amino acids: CASSQGAQAQETQYF.